These 13 T cell receptor beta chains came from one sample sequenced in a study of blood T cell repertoires in COVID-19 (dated by TCRdb to the early 2020s). Library generation was performed with the immunoSEQ multiplex PCR assay. TCRdb retrieved this table from immuneACCESS and kept in-frame rearrangements only. Not all clones are present; in checked studies, unresolved V genes account for under half, and no reason is known for the remainder. The sample yields roughly 60,000 clones; roughly 90% were counted once. The top ten constitute approximately 6% of the sample. The sample taken for sequencing was peripheral blood. The origin of the receptors is a human donor in a cohort sampled during active COVID-19.

The CDR3: CASSLPWTLAGEQFF. The CDR3 region has the DNA TGTGCCAGCAGCTTACCGTGGACCCTAGCGGGTGAGCAGTTCTTC. This sequence joins TRBV7-2 and TRBJ2-1; 8 nucleotides align to TRBD2. The germline gives CDR1 SGHTA, CDR2 FQGNSA. J was trimmed by 9 bases and V by 2 bases; bases with no gene match: 9. The CDR3 has 15 amino acids. Full variable domain (remainder filled in from reference TRBV7-2 and TRBJ2-1): GAGVSQSPSNKVTEKGKDVELRCDPISGHTALYWYRQSLGQGLEFLIYFQGNSAPDKSGLPSDRFSAERTGGSVSTLTIQRTQQEDSAVYLCASSLPWTLAGEQFFGPGTRLTVL.

This clone was recorded only once. The genes are TRBV3-1 (or the pseudogene TRBV3-2) and TRBJ2-7; TRBD2 matches 12 bases. This CDR3 region has 15 residues. The ends lost 0 bases at V and 6 bases at J; junction bases unmatched: 3. Germline assignment: CDR1 LGHDT and CDR2 YNNKEL (reference sequence). CDR3 bases: TGTGCCAGCAGCCAAGATCTACTAGCGGGGGGCGAGCAGTACTTC. This sequence encodes CASSQDLLAGGEQYF.

V gene TRBV6-1 combines with J gene TRBJ2-6; no definite D call. In germline, CDR1 is MNHNS, CDR2 SASEGT. Trimming cost V 1 base and J 0 bases, with 4 bases left between them. This CDR3 comprises 15 residues. CDR3 loop: CASSEGDSGANVLTF. In nucleotides, the CDR3 is TGTGCCAGCAGTGAAGGCGACTCTGGGGCCAACGTCCTGACTTTC.

The chain is built from TRBV4-2 and TRBJ1-2; 11 bases are a match to TRBD1. V trimming: 4 bases; J trimming: 8 bases; junction bases outside the gene matches: 9. The CDR3 runs to 15 residues. From germline, CDR1 is LGHNA and CDR2 YNFKEQ. For the CDR3, the DNA is TGTGCCAGCAGCCCCACTGGACAGGGGGCGAAAGGCTACACCTTC. It yields the protein CASSPTGQGAKGYTF.

This sequence joins TRBV28 and TRBJ1-5; no definite D call. This CDR3 comprises 8 residues. CDR1 and CDR2 (germline): MDHEN, SYDVKM. Trimming pared 10 bases from V and 11 bases from J, leaving 6 bases between. CDR3 bases: TGTGCCACCTCGGCCCAGCATTTT. Protein sequence: CATSAQHF.

The gene calls are TRBV7-2 and TRBJ2-6, with 7 bases fitting TRBD2. CDR1 and CDR2 (germline): SGHTA, FQGNSA. The CDR3 has 15 amino acids. Trimming cost V 5 bases and J 3 bases; bases outside gene matches: 4. The CDR3 here is CASSPRGFGANVLTF. As DNA, the CDR3 is TGTGCCAGCAGCCCGCGGGGGTTTGGGGCCAACGTCCTGACTTTC.

The rearrangement links TRBV7-9 to TRBJ2-3, with 10 bases aligning to TRBD2. V lost 3 bases, J lost 6 bases, and 6 bases stayed unmatched. CDR1 and CDR2 from the germline V gene are SEHNR and FQNEAQ (reference sequence). The CDR3 covers 15 residues. The CDR3 loop is CASSFVAGGHDTQYF. CDR3 sequence (DNA): TGTGCCAGCAGCTTCGTAGCGGGGGGCCACGATACGCAGTATTTT.

A word on this clone: One end of the junction varies from germline; a read error may be responsible. The gene calls are TRBV5-1 and TRBJ2-1; weak D call: TRBD2 (5 bases). Germline-derived CDR1 and CDR2 are SGHRS and YFSETQ. This CDR3 contains 11 residues. CDR3 nucleotides: TGCGCCAGCAGTTTGGACTCGACTTGGATCTTC. Translated, it gives CASSLDSTWIF.

The CDR3 nucleotides are TGTGCCAGCTCACCACAGCTGACAGATGGGACTGAAGCTTTCTTT. Protein sequence: CASSPQLTDGTEAFF. The rearrangement uses TRBV18 and TRBJ1-1, with D possibly being TRBD1 (5 bases). The V end lost 1 base, the J end lost 5 bases, and 14 bases lay between the germline ends. Germline loops: CDR1 KGHSH, CDR2 LQKENI. This CDR3 contains 15 residues. The variable domain in full, completed from reference TRBV18 and TRBJ1-1, reads NAGVMQNPRHLVRRRGQEARLRCSPMKGHSHVYWYRQLPEEGLKFMVYLQKENIIDESGMPKERFSAEFPKEGPSILRIQQVVRGDSAAYFCASSPQLTDGTEAFFGQGTRLTVV.

With respect to this clone: This sample also contains other DNA sequences that code for the same CDR3. The V call is TRBV3-1 (or the pseudogene TRBV3-2), the J call TRBJ2-3, with D unresolved. This CDR3 is built from 12 residues. In germline, CDR1 is LGHDT, CDR2 YNNKEL (reference sequence). The V end lost 0 bases, the J end lost 5 bases, and 3 bases lay between the germline ends. The CDR3 protein is CASSQDRDTQYF. As DNA, the CDR3 is TGTGCCAGCAGCCAAGATCGAGATACGCAGTATTTT.

The chain couples TRBV10-3 to TRBJ1-2, with 7 positions matching TRBD1. J lost 7 bases, V lost 2 bases, and 4 bases had no gene match. This CDR3 region has 13 residues. Germline loops: CDR1 ENHRY, CDR2 SYGVKD. CDR3 sequence: CAISEPGTVGYTF. The DNA for the CDR3 is TGTGCCATCAGTGAGCCGGGGACAGTTGGCTACACCTTC.

The chain joins TRBV29-1 to TRBJ2-3, with 14 bases that match TRBD2. CDR1 and CDR2 (germline): SQVTM, ANQGSEA. Trimming removed 7 bases from V and 9 bases from J; junction bases left unmatched: 9. This CDR3 has 14 amino acids. The CDR3 nucleotides are TGCAGCGCTAGGACTAGCGGGGGGTCGGGGACGCAGTATTTT. This gives the protein CSARTSGGSGTQYF.

V and J are TRBV10-2 and TRBJ2-3, with D perhaps TRBD2 (6 bases). Trimming stripped 8 bases from V and 2 bases from J, with 17 bases between. This CDR3 has 15 residues. The germline V gene has CDR1 WSHSY and CDR2 SAAADI. CDR3 sequence: CASRISGEFTDTQYF. The DNA for the CDR3 is TGCGCCAGCCGCATTAGCGGAGAGTTCACAGATACGCAGTATTTT.